This T cell receptor (beta chain) was profiled in a study of regulatory T cells in long-lasting Graves disease. With iRepertoire HTBI primers and Arm-PCR of CDR3 regions, TCR beta libraries were built. TCRdb reprocessed the multiplex PCR reads via MiXCR and lists one record per CDR3 protein. The sample has 310,000 or so distinct CDR3 sequences, roughly 21% seen once. Time point denoted: persistent/refractory GD, antithyroid drugs over 5 years with positive TRAb. From PBMCs, RNA was extracted and then used to make the TCR library. About this clonotype itself: Its antigen is unidentified.

Trimming shortened V by 4 bases and J by 4 bases, and 17 bases separated the two germline ends. The CDR3 contains 14 residues. Germline loops: CDR1 SQVTM, CDR2 ANQGSEA. Overall study results and limits: Persistent disease favored TRBV28, TRBJ1-2 and TRBJ2-5.

This clonotype was obtained from a female donor with Graves disease. The chain joins TRBV29-1 to TRBJ2-7; D is unresolved. The sequences come from peripheral blood mononuclear cells (PBMCs), collected when the disease was refractory, from a patient treated with antithyroid drugs. In DNA form, the CDR3 reads TGCAGCGTTGTGGTATCACGAGGAAATTACGAGCAGTACTTC. Translated, it gives CSVVVSRGNYEQYF.